This record concerns one T cell receptor beta chain sequence. This specimen comes from a study of blood T cell repertoires in COVID-19. At the level of the study: PBMCs, B-cell-depleted T cells, or T cells provided the cDNA or gDNA that made up the material.

Losses at the gene ends were 4 bases for V and 9 bases for J; bases not matched to a gene: 6. Germline V gives CDR1 SGHTA, CDR2 FQGNSA. CDR3 length: 13 residues. Sequencing was performed with immunoSEQ multiplex PCR; in TCRdb, only in-frame clones are kept and a portion is missing. The profile shows around 280,000 clones, approximately 86% of them singletons. The chain joins TRBV7-2 to TRBJ2-1; 7 bases align to TRBD2. The clonotype originates from a woman aged 25-40 years who had recovered from COVID-19. The sample consisted of peripheral blood. In DNA form, the CDR3 reads TGTGCCAGCAGCTCACCGGGACTAACTGAGCAGTTCTTC. It codes for CASSSPGLTEQFF.